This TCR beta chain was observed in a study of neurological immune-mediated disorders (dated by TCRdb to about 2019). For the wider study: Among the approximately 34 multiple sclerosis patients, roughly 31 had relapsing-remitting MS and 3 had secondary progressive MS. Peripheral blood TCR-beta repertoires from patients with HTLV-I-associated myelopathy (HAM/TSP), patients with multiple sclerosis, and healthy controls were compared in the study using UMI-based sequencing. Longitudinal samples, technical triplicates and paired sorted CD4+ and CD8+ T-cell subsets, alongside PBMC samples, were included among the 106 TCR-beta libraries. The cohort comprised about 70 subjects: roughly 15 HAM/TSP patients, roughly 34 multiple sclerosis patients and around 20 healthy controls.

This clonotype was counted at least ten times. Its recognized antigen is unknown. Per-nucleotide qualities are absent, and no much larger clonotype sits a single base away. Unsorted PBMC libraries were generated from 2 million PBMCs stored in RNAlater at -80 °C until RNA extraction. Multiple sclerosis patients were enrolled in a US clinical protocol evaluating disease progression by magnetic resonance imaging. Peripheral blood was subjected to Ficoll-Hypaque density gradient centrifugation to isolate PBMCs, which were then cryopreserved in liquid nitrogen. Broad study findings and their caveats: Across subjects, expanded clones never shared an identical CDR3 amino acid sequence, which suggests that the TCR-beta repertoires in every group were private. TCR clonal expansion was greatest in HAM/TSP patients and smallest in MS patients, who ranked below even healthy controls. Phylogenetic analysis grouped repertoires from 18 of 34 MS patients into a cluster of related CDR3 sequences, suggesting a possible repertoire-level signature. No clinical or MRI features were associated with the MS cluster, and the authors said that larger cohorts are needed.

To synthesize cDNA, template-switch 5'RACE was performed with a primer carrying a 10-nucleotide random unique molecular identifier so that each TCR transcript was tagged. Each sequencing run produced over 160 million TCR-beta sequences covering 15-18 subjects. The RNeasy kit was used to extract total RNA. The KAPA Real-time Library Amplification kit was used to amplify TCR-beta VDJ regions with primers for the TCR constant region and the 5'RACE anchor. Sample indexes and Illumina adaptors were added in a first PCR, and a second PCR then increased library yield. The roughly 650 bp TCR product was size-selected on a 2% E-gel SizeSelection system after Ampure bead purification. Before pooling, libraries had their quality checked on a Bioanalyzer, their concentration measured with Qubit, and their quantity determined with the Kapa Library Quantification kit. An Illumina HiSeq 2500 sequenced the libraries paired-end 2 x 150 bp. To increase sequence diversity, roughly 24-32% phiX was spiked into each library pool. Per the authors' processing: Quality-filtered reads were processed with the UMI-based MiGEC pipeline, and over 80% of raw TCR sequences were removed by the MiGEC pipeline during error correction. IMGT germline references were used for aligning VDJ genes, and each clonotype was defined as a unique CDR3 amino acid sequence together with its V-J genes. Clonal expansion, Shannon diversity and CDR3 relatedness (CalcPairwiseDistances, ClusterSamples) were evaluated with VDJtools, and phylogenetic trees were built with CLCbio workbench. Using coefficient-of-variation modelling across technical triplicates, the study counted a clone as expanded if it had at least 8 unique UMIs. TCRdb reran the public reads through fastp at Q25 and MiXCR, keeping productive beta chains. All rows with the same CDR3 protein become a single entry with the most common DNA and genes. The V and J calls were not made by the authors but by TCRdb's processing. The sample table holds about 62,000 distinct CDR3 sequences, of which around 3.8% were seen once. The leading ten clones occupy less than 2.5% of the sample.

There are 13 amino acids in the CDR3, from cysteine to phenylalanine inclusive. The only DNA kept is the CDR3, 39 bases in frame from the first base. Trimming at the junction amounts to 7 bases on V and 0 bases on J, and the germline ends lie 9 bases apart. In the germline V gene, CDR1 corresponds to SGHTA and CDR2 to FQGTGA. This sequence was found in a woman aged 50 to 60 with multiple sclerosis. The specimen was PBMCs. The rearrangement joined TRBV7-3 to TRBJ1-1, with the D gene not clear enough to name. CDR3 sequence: CASTPIMNTEAFF. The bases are TGTGCCAGCACCCCTATCATGAACACTGAAGCTTTCTTT.